The 22 T cell receptor beta chains in this list originate from one sample, sequenced in a study of blood T cells in healthy people across ages. It was with a sample-barcoded 5' primer and a J-beta primer mix that a second PCR of roughly 7 to 11 cycles was run. TCRdb fed the 5' RACE reads into MiXCR, producing one record per CDR3 protein. The table has over a million distinct CDR3 sequences, 35% to 45% seen once; the top ten hold more than 4%. Input material: blood. The receptor set was obtained from a young woman in good health.

V is TRBV7-9 and J is TRBJ1-4, with D uncertain. CDR3 length: 14 amino acids. V shed 5 bases and J shed 8 bases, with 15 bases lying between them. Germline V gene lookup returns CDR1 SEHNR and CDR2 FQNEAQ (reference sequence). CDR3 residues: CASSLSPGSEKLFF. The CDR3 DNA follows: TGTGCCAGCAGCCTCTCGCCCGGGAGCGAAAAACTGTTTTTT.

The CDR3 here is CSAQTSGSYEQYF. The CDR3 DNA sequence: TGCAGTGCCCAGACTAGCGGGAGCTACGAGCAGTACTTC. J is TRBJ2-7 and V is TRBV20-1; 12 nucleotides line up with TRBD2. In germline, CDR1 is DFQATT, CDR2 SNEGSKA (reference sequence). The CDR3 contains 13 residues. V lost 6 bases to trimming and J lost 3 bases; unmatched junction nucleotides: 3.

The chain is built from TRBV27 and TRBJ1-5; no clear D gene. V gave up 5 bases and J gave up 6 bases, with 14 bases separating them. This CDR3 comprises 14 residues. Germline assignment: CDR1 MNHEY and CDR2 SMNVEV (reference sequence). The CDR3 DNA reads TGTGCCAGCAGTCTAAGCTCCGTGGGTCAGCCCCAGCATTTT. It codes for CASSLSSVGQPQHF.

V gene TRBV11-2 combines with J gene TRBJ2-4, with 8 positions matching TRBD2. The tail of the sequence fits TRBJ2-7 better, so the J call may be wrong. CDR3 size: 13 residues. Germline lookup yields CDR1 SGHAT and CDR2 FQNNGV. The CDR3 protein is CASRQLAAYEQYF. The CDR3 region has the DNA TGTGCCAGCAGGCAACTAGCGGCCTACGAGCAGTACTTC.

The rearrangement uses TRBV18 and TRBJ2-5; D possibly corresponds to TRBD2 (5 bases). The CDR3 is 16 residues long. CDR1 and CDR2 (germline): KGHSH, LQKENI. V was pared by 3 bases and J by 3 bases, with 17 bases between. The CDR3, as DNA: TGTGCCAGCTCACCCCGGCGGGCGGACGGGAAAGAGACCCAGTACTTC. It specifies CASSPRRADGKETQYF.

This chain joins TRBV9 and TRBJ2-1; TRBD1 might be the D (6 bases). Trimming removed 4 bases at V and 7 bases at J, with 18 bases between. CDR3 length: 15 amino acids. Germline V gives CDR1 SGDLS, CDR2 YYNGEE. CDR3: CASSPTRTARNEQFF. DNA for the CDR3: TGTGCCAGCAGCCCCACCCGGACAGCAAGAAATGAGCAGTTCTTC. Supplemented by reference TRBV9 and TRBJ2-1, the full variable domain reads DSGVTQTPKHLITATGQRVTLRCSPRSGDLSVYWYQQSLDQGLQFLIQYYNGEERAKGNILERFSAQQFPDLHSELNLSSLELGDSALYFCASSPTRTARNEQFFGPGTRLTVL.

This sequence joins TRBV7-2 and TRBJ2-1; 12 bases are a match to TRBD1. The CDR3 covers 15 residues. Trimming cost V 5 bases and J 5 bases; bases outside gene matches: 4. Germline lookup yields CDR1 SGHTA and CDR2 FQGNSA. The DNA for the CDR3 is TGTGCCAGCAGCAGGGACAGGGGGCTAAACAATGAGCAGTTCTTC. Translating it yields CASSRDRGLNNEQFF.

This clonotype was detected many times. The CDR3 region has the DNA TGCAGCGTTGACTTGGAGGTGGACCAAGAGACCCAGTACTTC. Translating it yields CSVDLEVDQETQYF. The chain recombines TRBV29-1 with TRBJ2-5; tentatively, D is TRBD2 (5 bases). This CDR3 is built from 14 residues. Deletions cut 3 bases from V and 0 bases from J, with 11 bases between. Germline loops: CDR1 SQVTM, CDR2 ANQGSEA.

This clonotype came up once. CDR3 DNA sequence: TGTGCCAGCAGCTTAATCGCTACAGTCAGTGGCTACACCTTC. As protein: CASSLIATVSGYTF. The chain has TRBV7-9 and TRBJ1-2, with D unresolved. Per germline, CDR1 SEHNR and CDR2 FQNEAQ (reference sequence). Trimming removed 2 bases from V and 7 bases from J, with 14 bases in between. This CDR3 region has 14 residues.

V gene TRBV27 combines with J gene TRBJ1-6; no clear D gene. The V end lost 3 bases, the J end lost 7 bases, and 10 bases lay between the germline ends. The V gene's germline CDR1 is MNHEY and CDR2 SMNVEV (reference sequence). The CDR3 has 14 residues. DNA for the CDR3: TGTGCCAGCAGTTTTCCTGTCCCCAATTCACCCCTCCACTTT. Amino acid sequence: CASSFPVPNSPLHF.

This chain's CDR3 is CASSYSGTGENEQFF. As DNA, the CDR3 is TGTGCCAGCAGTTACTCCGGGACCGGAGAAAATGAGCAGTTCTTC. The chain is built from TRBV12-3 or TRBV12-4 and TRBJ2-1; D could derive from TRBD1 or TRBD2 (5 bases each). This CDR3 has 15 amino acids. Trimming pared 4 bases from V and 7 bases from J, leaving 17 bases between.

This clonotype was picked up a small number of times. The rearrangement uses TRBV5-1 and TRBJ2-1; D could derive from TRBD1 or TRBD2 (5 bases each). This CDR3 region has 13 residues. Germline values: CDR1 SGHRS, CDR2 YFSETQ. V lost 4 bases to trimming and J lost 15 bases, with 20 bases between them. The CDR3 coding sequence is TGCGCCAGCAGCAGTAACTGGGACCGCCAAGGGTTCTTC. It yields the protein CASSSNWDRQGFF.

The CDR3 loop reads CASSLTGIQPQHF. The CDR3 coding sequence is TGTGCCAGCAGCTTAACAGGGATTCAGCCCCAGCATTTT. The V and J genes are TRBV7-8 and TRBJ1-5; perhaps TRBD1 as D (6 bases). From germline, CDR1 is SGHVS and CDR2 FQNEAQ. This CDR3 is 13 amino acids long. V was shortened by 2 bases and J by 6 bases, with 8 bases between the two germline ends.

The chain has TRBV28 and TRBJ1-1, with a weak D call TRBD1 (5 bases). Trimming took off 8 bases at V and 8 bases at J, with 18 bases between the two ends. The CDR3 is 13 residues long. In germline, CDR1 is MDHEN, CDR2 SYDVKM. The CDR3 region is CASSPRQSTEAFF. The CDR3 DNA sequence: TGTGCCAGCTCTCCCCGACAGTCGACAGAAGCTTTCTTT.

CDR3 in DNA: TGTGCCAGCAGCTTATTAGGGCACTACAATGAGCAGTTCTTC. Its translation is CASSLLGHYNEQFF. The chain links TRBV11-2 to TRBJ2-1, with D unclear. This CDR3 is 14 amino acids long. Germline lookup yields CDR1 SGHAT and CDR2 FQNNGV. The V and J ends lost 2 bases and 3 bases respectively, with 8 bases between them. The full variable domain, its missing parts supplied by reference TRBV11-2 and TRBJ2-1, is EAGVAQSPRYKIIEKRQSVAFWCNPISGHATLYWYQQILGQGPKLLIQFQNNGVVDDSQLPKDRFSAERLKGVDSTLKIQPAKLEDSAVYLCASSLLGHYNEQFFGPGTRLTVL.

This rearrangement joins TRBV10-3 to TRBJ1-2; the D is unclear. This CDR3 is built from 11 residues. V was cut by 10 bases and J by 4 bases, with 10 bases left in between. Germline V CDR1 and CDR2: ENHRY, SYGVKD. The CDR3 is CATWTVYGYTF. The CDR3 coding sequence is TGTGCCACCTGGACGGTCTATGGCTACACCTTC.

The sample holds a few counts of this clonotype. The J gene is TRBJ1-5, the V gene TRBV4-2, with 10 bases matching TRBD1. The germline gives CDR1 LGHNA, CDR2 YNFKEQ. The CDR3 consists of 16 residues. The J segment lost 7 bases and the V segment lost 0 bases, leaving 6 bases of the junction unmatched. This CDR3 is CASSQDPGTGVQPQHF. DNA for the CDR3: TGTGCCAGCAGCCAAGATCCCGGGACAGGGGTACAGCCCCAGCATTTT.

As for this clonotype: One end of the junction does not line up with germline, which may come from a read error. The chain employs TRBV28 and TRBJ2-1; weak D call: TRBD1 (6 bases). Germline CDR1 reads MDHEN; CDR2 reads SYDVKM. The CDR3 is 17 residues long. CDR3 nucleotides: TGTGCCGGCAGGATCTCCCCGGGACAATATTCCTACAATGAGCAGTTCTTC. Protein product: CAGRISPGQYSYNEQFF. The full variable domain, in which reference TRBV28 and TRBJ2-1 provide the parts outside the CDR3, is DVKVTQSSRYLVKRTGEKVFLECVQDMDHENMFWYRQDPGLGLRLIYFSYDVKMKEKGDIPEGYSVSREKKERFSLILESASTNQTSMYLCAGRISPGQYSYNEQFFGPGTRLTVL.

In this sample, this clonotype turned up a few times. In nucleotides, the CDR3 is TGTGCCAGCAGTGAAGGAGCACAGAACTATGGCTACACCTTC. The encoded protein is CASSEGAQNYGYTF. The J gene is TRBJ1-2, the V gene TRBV2; no definite D call. V lost 1 base to trimming and J lost 2 bases, with 8 bases between them. This CDR3 has 14 residues. Per the germline V gene, CDR1 is SNHLY and CDR2 is FYNNEI.

The chain links TRBV7-9 to TRBJ2-1; 7 positions agree with TRBD2. The CDR3 has 16 residues. Germline CDR1 is SEHNR and CDR2 is FQNEAQ (reference sequence). Unmatched junction bases numbered 8, after V lost 1 base and J lost 5 bases. For the CDR3, the DNA is TGTGCCAGCAGCTTAGTATCGGGAGGCGGCAACAATGAGCAGTTCTTC. Its translation is CASSLVSGGGNNEQFF.

The V call is TRBV5-1, the J call TRBJ1-1; no definite D call. Germline values: CDR1 SGHRS, CDR2 YFSETQ. The germline V and J ends were trimmed by 2 bases and 1 base, with 15 bases remaining between them. CDR3 size: 16 residues. In DNA form, the CDR3 reads TGCGCCAGCAGCTTAGGGTTGCGGGGATCGAACACTGAAGCTTTCTTT. It codes for CASSLGLRGSNTEAFF.

The V call is TRBV24-1, the J call TRBJ2-5; TRBD2 matches at 8 bases. This CDR3 contains 13 residues. CDR1 and CDR2 (germline): KGHDR, SFDVKD. Unmatched junction bases numbered 11, after V lost 7 bases and J lost 11 bases. The DNA for the CDR3 is TGTGCCACCAGCCCGGGAGGGCCTTATGAGCAGTACTTC. This codes for CATSPGGPYEQYF.